This T cell receptor (beta chain) appears in the sequencing data of a study of Ad26.COV2.S vaccination and SARS-CoV-2 variants. In the study overall: Recipients of Ad26.COV2.S got it intramuscularly, once or twice 56 days apart.

Assay used: immunoSEQ multiplex PCR; TCRdb lists only in-frame clones, some missing. The sample lists 350,000 to 400,000 clones, 80% to 90% seen once, with approximately 3.7% in the top ten. Documented treatment: around 19 received Ad26.COV2.S at low or high dose, single or two shots; 5 received placebo; per-sample allocation not given. The investigators took samples on day 63 after the first vaccine or placebo injection. Looked up from germline, CDR1 is SGHKS and CDR2 is YYEKEE (reference sequence). V dropped 0 bases and J dropped 11; count of bases not matched to a gene: 9. The CDR3 has 14 residues.

The material was peripheral blood, obtained in a trial of Ad26.COV2.S vaccine versus placebo. The chain couples TRBV5-5 to TRBJ1-1; TRBD1 agrees at 8 bases. The origin of this receptor is a person aged 18-60 years who received the Ad26.COV2.S COVID-19 vaccine or a placebo. CDR3 nucleotide sequence: TGTGCCAGCAGCTTGGGGACAGGGCCACAGTTGGCTTTCTTT. It encodes CASSLGTGPQLAFF.